This T cell receptor (beta chain) was found in a study of identical twins. Study conclusions and caveats: Zero-insertion analyses could be partly confounded by invariant MAIT and iNKT cells.

Unique molecular identifiers were present on the cDNA, and a universal primer site came from template switching. TCRdb fed the 5' RACE reads into MiXCR, producing one record per CDR3 protein. The sample includes about 890,000 distinct CDR3 sequences, about 12% of them seen just once. Note on this clonotype: Its specificity is not known.

The same sample was also used in a study of yellow fever vaccine responses in identical twins.

This TCR derives from a woman between 18 and 29 years old in good health. Material: PBMCs.

In DNA, the CDR3 is TGCAGTATTCTCCCCGGGACAGGGAGGTACGAGCAGTACTTC. This codes for CSILPGTGRYEQYF. This sequence joins TRBV20-1 and TRBJ2-7, with TRBD1 identical over 9 bases. From germline, CDR1 is DFQATT and CDR2 SNEGSKA (reference sequence). The CDR3 sequence is 14 residues long. Trimming cost V 8 bases and J 4 bases; bases outside gene matches: 12.